The entry below describes one TCR beta chain. What it binds is not known. The sample comes from a study of identical twins. Study-wide results and limits: Within cord blood, abundant beta clonotypes carried fewer insertions, but memory repertoires showed no such trend. When twins shared out-of-frame alpha sequences, those sequences had excess low generation probability.

TCRdb used MiXCR to reprocess the 5' RACE reads, holding one entry per CDR3 protein. The sample holds hundreds of thousands of distinct CDR3 sequences, roughly an eighth seen once. Everyone who donated was a healthy Caucasian. Germline V gene lookup returns CDR1 SGHDT and CDR2 YYEEEE. The CDR3 has 12 residues. V lost 3 bases and J 6 bases, leaving 9 bases between the germline ends. The same sample was also used in a study of yellow fever vaccine responses in identical twins.

The clonotype was recovered from a woman under 30 in good health. The sequencing input was CD8+ T cells sorted from blood. V is TRBV5-6 and J is TRBJ1-1, with D possibly being TRBD1 (5 bases). DNA of the CDR3: TGTGCCAGCAGCTGGATGACAGCTGAAGCTTTCTTT. Translating gives CASSWMTAEAFF.